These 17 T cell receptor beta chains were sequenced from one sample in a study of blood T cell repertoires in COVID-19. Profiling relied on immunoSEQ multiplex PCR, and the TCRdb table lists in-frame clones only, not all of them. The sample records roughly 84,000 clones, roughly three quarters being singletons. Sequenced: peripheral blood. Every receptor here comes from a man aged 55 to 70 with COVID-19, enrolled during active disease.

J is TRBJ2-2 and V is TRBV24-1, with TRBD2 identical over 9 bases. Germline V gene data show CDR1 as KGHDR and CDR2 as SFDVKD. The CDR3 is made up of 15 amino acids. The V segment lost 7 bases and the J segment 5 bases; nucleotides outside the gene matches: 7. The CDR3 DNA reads TGTGCCACCAGAGAGCGGGGGGCGCGAACCGGGGAGCTGTTTTTT. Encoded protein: CATRERGARTGELFF.

CDR3 bases: TGCAGCGCTATGAGCGGGAGGGCTGCCAAAAACATTCAGTACTTC. Protein sequence: CSAMSGRAAKNIQYF. The rearrangement uses TRBV29-1 and TRBJ2-4; 10 nucleotides agree with TRBD2. J lost 1 base, V lost 7 bases, and 7 bases had no gene match. In germline, CDR1 is SQVTM, CDR2 ANQGSEA. The CDR3 spans 15 residues.

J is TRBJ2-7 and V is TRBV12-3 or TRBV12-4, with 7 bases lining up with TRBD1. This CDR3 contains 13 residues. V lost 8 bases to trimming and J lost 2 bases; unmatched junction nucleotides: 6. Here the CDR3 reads CASGPGTAYEQYF. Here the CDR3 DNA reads TGTGCCAGCGGTCCCGGGACAGCCTACGAGCAGTACTTC.

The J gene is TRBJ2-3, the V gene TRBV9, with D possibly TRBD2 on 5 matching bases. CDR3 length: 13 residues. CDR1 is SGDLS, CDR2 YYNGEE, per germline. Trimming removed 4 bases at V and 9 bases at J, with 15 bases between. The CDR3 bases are TGTGCCAGCAGCTTTGGACTCGGCGGGACGCAGTATTTT. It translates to CASSFGLGGTQYF. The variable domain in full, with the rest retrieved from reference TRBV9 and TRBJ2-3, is DSGVTQTPKHLITATGQRVTLRCSPRSGDLSVYWYQQSLDQGLQFLIQYYNGEERAKGNILERFSAQQFPDLHSELNLSSLELGDSALYFCASSFGLGGTQYFGPGTRLTVL.

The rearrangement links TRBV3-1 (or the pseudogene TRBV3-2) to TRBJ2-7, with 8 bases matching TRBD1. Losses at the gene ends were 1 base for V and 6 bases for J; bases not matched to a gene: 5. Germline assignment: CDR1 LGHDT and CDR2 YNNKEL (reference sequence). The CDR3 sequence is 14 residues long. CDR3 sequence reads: CASSQARGLGEQYF. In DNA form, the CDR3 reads TGTGCCAGCAGCCAAGCCAGGGGGCTCGGCGAGCAGTACTTC.

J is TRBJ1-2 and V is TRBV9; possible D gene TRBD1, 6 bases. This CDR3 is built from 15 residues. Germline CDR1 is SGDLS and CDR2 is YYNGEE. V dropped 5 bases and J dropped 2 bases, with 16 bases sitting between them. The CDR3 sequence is CASSTGQIVNYGYTF. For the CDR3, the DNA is TGTGCCAGCAGTACAGGACAGATAGTAAACTATGGCTACACCTTC.

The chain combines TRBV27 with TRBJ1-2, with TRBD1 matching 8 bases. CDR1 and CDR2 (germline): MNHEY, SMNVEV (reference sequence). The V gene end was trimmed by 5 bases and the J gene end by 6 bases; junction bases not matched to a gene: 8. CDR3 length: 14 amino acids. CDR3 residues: CASSPTGDLNGYTF. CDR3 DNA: TGTGCCAGCAGTCCGACAGGGGATCTGAATGGCTACACCTTC.

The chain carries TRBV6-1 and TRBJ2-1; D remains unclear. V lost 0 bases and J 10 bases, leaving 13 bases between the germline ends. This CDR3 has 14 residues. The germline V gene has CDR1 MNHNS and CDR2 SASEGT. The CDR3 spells CASSEAPQVDEQFF. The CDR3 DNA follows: TGTGCCAGCAGTGAAGCGCCCCAGGTAGACGAGCAGTTCTTC.

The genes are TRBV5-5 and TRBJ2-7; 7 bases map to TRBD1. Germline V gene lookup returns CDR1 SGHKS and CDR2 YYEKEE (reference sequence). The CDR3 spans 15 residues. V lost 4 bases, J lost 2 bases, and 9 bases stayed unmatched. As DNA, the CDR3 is TGTGCCAGCAGCGAACCAGACAGGGCCACCTACGAGCAGTACTTC. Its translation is CASSEPDRATYEQYF.

The CDR3 bases are TGTGCCAGCAATTATGACAGGGGAGGCAATCAGCCCCAGCATTTT. This gives the protein CASNYDRGGNQPQHF. This rearrangement joins TRBV9 to TRBJ1-5, with TRBD1 identical over 8 bases. The V and J ends lost 6 bases and 2 bases, in that order; junction bases with no gene match: 7. Per the germline V gene, CDR1 is SGDLS and CDR2 is YYNGEE. This CDR3 has 15 amino acids.

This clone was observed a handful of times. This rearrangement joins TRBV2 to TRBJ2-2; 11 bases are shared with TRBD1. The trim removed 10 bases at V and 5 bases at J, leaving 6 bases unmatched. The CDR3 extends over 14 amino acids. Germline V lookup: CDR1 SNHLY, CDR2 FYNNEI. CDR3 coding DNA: TGTGCCATCTCCCGGGACAGGGGGACCGGGGAGCTGTTTTTT. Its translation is CAISRDRGTGELFF.

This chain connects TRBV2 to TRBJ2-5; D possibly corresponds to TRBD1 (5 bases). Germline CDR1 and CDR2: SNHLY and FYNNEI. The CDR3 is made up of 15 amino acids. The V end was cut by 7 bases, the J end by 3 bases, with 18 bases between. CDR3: CASTQGPGSEETQYF. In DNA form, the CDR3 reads TGTGCCAGCACCCAGGGCCCCGGTTCGGAAGAGACCCAGTACTTC.

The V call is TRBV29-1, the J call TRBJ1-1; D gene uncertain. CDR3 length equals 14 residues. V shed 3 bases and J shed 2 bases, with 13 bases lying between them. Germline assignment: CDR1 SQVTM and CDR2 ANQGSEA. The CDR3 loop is CSVEGRQRNTEAFF. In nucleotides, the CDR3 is TGCAGCGTTGAGGGGAGGCAGAGAAACACTGAAGCTTTCTTT.

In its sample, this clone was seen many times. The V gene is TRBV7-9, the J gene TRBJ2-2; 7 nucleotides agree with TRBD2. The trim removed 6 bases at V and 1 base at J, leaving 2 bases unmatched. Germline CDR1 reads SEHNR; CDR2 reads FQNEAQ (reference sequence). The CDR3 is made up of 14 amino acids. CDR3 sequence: CASRSGVNTGELFF. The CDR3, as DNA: TGTGCCAGCAGAAGCGGGGTGAACACCGGGGAGCTGTTTTTT.

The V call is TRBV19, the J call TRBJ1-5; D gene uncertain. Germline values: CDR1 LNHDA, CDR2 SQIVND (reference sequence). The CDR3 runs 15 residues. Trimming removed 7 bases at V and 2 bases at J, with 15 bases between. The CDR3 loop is CASTTTFHGNQPQHF. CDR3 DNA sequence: TGTGCCAGTACCACTACTTTTCATGGCAATCAGCCCCAGCATTTT.

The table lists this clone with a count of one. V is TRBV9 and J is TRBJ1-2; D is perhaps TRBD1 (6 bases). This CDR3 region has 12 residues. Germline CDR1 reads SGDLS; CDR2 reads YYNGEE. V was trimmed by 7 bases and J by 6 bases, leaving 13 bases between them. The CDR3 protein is CASAFNRDGYTF. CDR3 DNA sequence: TGTGCCAGCGCCTTTAACAGGGATGGCTACACCTTC. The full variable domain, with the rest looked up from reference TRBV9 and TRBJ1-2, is DSGVTQTPKHLITATGQRVTLRCSPRSGDLSVYWYQQSLDQGLQFLIQYYNGEERAKGNILERFSAQQFPDLHSELNLSSLELGDSALYFCASAFNRDGYTFGSGTRLTVV.

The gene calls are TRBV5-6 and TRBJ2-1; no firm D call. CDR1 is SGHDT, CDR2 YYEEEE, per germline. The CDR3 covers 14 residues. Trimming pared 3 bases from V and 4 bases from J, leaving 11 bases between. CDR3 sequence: CASSSILLYNEQFF. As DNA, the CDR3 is TGTGCCAGCAGCTCGATACTCCTTTACAATGAGCAGTTCTTC.